Described below is a single T cell receptor beta chain sequence and its context. Authors' analysis steps: Quantification of nucleated cells was approximated via reference gene primer amplification. The assay was immunoSEQ multiplex PCR, and TCRdb's table has in-frame clones only and misses some. The D gene and trimming were derived from the DNA, and the V and J assignments and clone size from that table. The sample yields under 200,000 clones, over 80% seen once. These data belong to a study of blood T cell repertoires in COVID-19. Study in general: The samples span acute and convalescent COVID-19 from the United States, Italy and Spain. T cells, B-cell-depleted T cells, or PBMCs provided the cDNA or gDNA that served as material.

Sequences were obtained from peripheral blood. The clonotype originates from a woman aged 80 or over with active or convalescent COVID-19.

This CDR3 is CASSPKQGNYGYTF. CDR3 bases: TGTGCCAGCTCACCGAAACAGGGAAACTATGGCTACACCTTC. The chain couples TRBV18 to TRBJ1-2; perhaps TRBD1 as D (6 bases). Germline loops: CDR1 KGHSH, CDR2 LQKENI. V lost 3 bases and J lost 2, with 10 bases in between. The CDR3 is made up of 14 amino acids.